The T cell receptor beta chain described here comes from a study of cytomegalovirus exposure and HLA in healthy donors. Study observations and caveats: TCR beta chains associated with HLA were, in a later analysis, more clonally expanded than equally common others. Certain indistinguishable V segments, among them TRBV6-2 and TRBV6-3, were excluded.

Primers for the PCR totalled 60 Vbeta and 13 Jbeta. Some clones are missing from TCRdb's copy, which holds only in-frame ones; the method was immunoSEQ multiplex PCR. The sample carries 170,000 or so clones, roughly 82% recorded once. In regard to this clone: Its antigen remains unknown.

The germline V gene encodes CDR1 SGDLS and CDR2 YYNGEE. This CDR3 contains 14 residues. V lost 4 bases, J lost 0 bases, and 10 bases lay in between. The clonotype was recovered from a man aged 50-59 years in good health and CMV-seropositive. Material: PBMCs. The chain links TRBV9 to TRBJ1-1; D ambiguous. The CDR3 nucleotides read TGTGCCAGCAGCCCCCGCGATATGAACACTGAAGCTTTCTTT. It encodes CASSPRDMNTEAFF.